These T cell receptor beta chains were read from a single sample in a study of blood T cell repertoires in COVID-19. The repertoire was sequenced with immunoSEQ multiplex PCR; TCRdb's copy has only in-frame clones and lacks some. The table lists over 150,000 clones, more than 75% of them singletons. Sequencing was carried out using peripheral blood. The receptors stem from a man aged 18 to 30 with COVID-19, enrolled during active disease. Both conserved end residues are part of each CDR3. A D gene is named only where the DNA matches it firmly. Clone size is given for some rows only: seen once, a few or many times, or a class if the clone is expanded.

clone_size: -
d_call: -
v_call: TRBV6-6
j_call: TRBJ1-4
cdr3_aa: CASSYSIWTRGEKLLF
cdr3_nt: TGTGCCAGCAGTTACTCGATTTGGACCCGGGGGGAAAAACTGCTTTTT

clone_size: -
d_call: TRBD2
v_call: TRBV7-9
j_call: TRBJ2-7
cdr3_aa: CASSLALASGGYEQYF
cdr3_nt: TGTGCCAGCAGCTTAGCCCTGGCTAGCGGGGGATACGAGCAGTACTTC

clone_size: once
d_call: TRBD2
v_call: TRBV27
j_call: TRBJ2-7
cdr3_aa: CASSFGLAATYEQYF
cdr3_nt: TGTGCCAGCAGTTTTGGACTAGCGGCCACCTACGAGCAGTACTTC

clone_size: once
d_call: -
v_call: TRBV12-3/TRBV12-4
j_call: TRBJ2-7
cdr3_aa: CASSSGDTQYF
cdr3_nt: TGTGCCAGCAGCAGCGGGGACACTCAGTACTTC

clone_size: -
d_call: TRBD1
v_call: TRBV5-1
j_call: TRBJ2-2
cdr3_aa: CASSFGTGASNTGELFF
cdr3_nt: TGCGCCAGCAGCTTTGGGACAGGTGCATCGAACACCGGGGAGCTGTTTTTT

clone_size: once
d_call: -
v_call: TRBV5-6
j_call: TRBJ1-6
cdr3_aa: CASSLYPSSYNSPLHF
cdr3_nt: TGTGCCAGCAGCTTGTATCCGAGCTCCTATAATTCACCCCTCCACTTT

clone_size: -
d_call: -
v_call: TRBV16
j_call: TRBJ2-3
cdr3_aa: CASSQSKQGGTDTQYF
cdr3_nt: TGTGCCAGCAGCCAATCAAAACAGGGAGGCACAGATACGCAGTATTTT

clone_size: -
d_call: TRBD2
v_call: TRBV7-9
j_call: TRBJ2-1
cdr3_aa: CASSGSGLAEGFF
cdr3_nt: TGTGCCAGCAGCGGGTCGGGACTAGCGGAGGGGTTCTTC

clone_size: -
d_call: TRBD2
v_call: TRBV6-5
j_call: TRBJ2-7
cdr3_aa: CASSLYSGSSYEQYF
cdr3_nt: TGTGCCAGCAGTTTATATAGCGGGAGCTCCTACGAGCAGTACTTC

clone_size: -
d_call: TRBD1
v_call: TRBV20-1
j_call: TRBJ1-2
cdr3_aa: CSASSDRVYGYTF
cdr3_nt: TGCAGTGCTAGTAGCGACAGGGTCTATGGCTACACCTTC

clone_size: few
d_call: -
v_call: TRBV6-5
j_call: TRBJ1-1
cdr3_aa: CASSYSSIKYGAFF
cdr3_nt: TGTGCCAGCAGTTACTCGAGTATAAAATACGGAGCTTTCTTT

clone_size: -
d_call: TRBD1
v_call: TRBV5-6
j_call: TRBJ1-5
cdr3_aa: CASSSFMTQGDQPQHF
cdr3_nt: TGTGCCAGCAGCTCGTTCATGACACAGGGGGATCAGCCCCAGCATTTT